The 26 T cell receptor beta chains below were found in one sample sequenced in a study of shared clonotypes between healthy human individuals (dated by TCRdb to the early 2020s). The receptor library was made with the immunoSEQ multiplex PCR assay. The clones in this table, taken by TCRdb from immuneACCESS, are in-frame only. Not every clone is retained; where verified, under half of the shortfall comes from an unresolved V gene, and the cause of the rest is unknown. This sample holds 1 million to 1.2 million clones; roughly 80% were observed only once. The ten top clones hold roughly 0.82% of the sample. The specimen sequenced was memory CD4+ T cells from PBMCs. This specimen's cell subset or site label, interpreted: CD45RA-negative fraction. The source is a man between 18 and 35 years old in good health. Some clones in this sample may be carry-over from other donors' samples.

The V call is TRBV5-8, the J call TRBJ2-3; D is possibly TRBD1 (6 bases). The ends were cut back, 4 bases at V and 5 bases at J, with 17 bases in the middle. This CDR3 spans 15 amino acids. Per the germline V gene, CDR1 is SGHTS and CDR2 is YDEGEE. The CDR3 region is CASSPWTVLGDTQYF. The DNA of the CDR3 is TGTGCCAGCAGCCCCTGGACAGTTCTGGGAGATACGCAGTATTTT.

V usage is TRBV7-9 and J usage is TRBJ2-7, with TRBD2 identical over 8 bases. The CDR3 has 16 residues. Germline CDR1 reads SEHNR; CDR2 reads FQNEAQ (reference sequence). The trim removed 0 bases at V and 0 bases at J, leaving 4 bases unmatched. The CDR3 bases are TGTGCCAGCAGCTTAGCGGGGAGCGGGAGCTCCTACGAGCAGTACTTC. Its translation: CASSLAGSGSSYEQYF.

The V gene is TRBV9, the J gene TRBJ1-2; 8 positions match TRBD1. Trimming cost V 4 bases and J 2 bases; bases outside gene matches: 7. The CDR3 loop spans 15 amino acids. Germline assignment: CDR1 SGDLS and CDR2 YYNGEE. CDR3 sequence reads: CASSQDGQGNYGYTF. CDR3 nucleotide sequence: TGTGCCAGCAGCCAAGACGGACAGGGAAACTATGGCTACACCTTC.

The rearrangement joins TRBV19 to TRBJ2-7; D uncertain. There are 15 residues in the CDR3. V lost 3 bases, J lost 0 bases, and 12 bases lay in between. The V gene's germline CDR1 is LNHDA and CDR2 SQIVND (reference sequence). CDR3 DNA sequence: TGTGCCAGTAGTATCAGTAGTGAGAGCTCCTACGAGCAGTACTTC. Amino acid sequence: CASSISSESSYEQYF.

The chain joins TRBV29-1 to TRBJ2-7; D is unresolved. The length of the CDR3 is 13 residues. Looked up from germline, CDR1 is SQVTM and CDR2 is ANQGSEA. Trimming took off 8 bases at V and 3 bases at J, with 17 bases between the two ends. CDR3 in amino acids: CSILPSKYYEQYF. Written as DNA, the CDR3 is TGCAGCATTCTCCCCTCCAAATACTACGAGCAGTACTTC.

This chain's CDR3 is CASSLVPGGRDEQYF. In nucleotides, the CDR3 is TGCGCCAGCAGCTTGGTGCCAGGGGGGCGAGACGAGCAGTACTTC. This chain joins TRBV5-1 and TRBJ2-7; maybe TRBD1 (7 bases). The length of the CDR3 is 15 residues. Trimming stripped 0 bases from V and 5 bases from J, with 15 bases between. Germline lookup yields CDR1 SGHRS and CDR2 YFSETQ.

The chain carries TRBV29-1 and TRBJ1-1; unclear D gene. The CDR3 sequence is 11 residues long. Germline lookup yields CDR1 SQVTM and CDR2 ANQGSEA. V lost 2 bases, J lost 5 bases, and 6 bases lay in between. The CDR3: CSVERETEAFF. CDR3 sequence (DNA): TGCAGCGTTGAACGGGAAACTGAAGCTTTCTTT.

The rearrangement uses TRBV7-3 and TRBJ2-7; D gene ambiguous. Trimming left V 5 bases short and J 0 bases short, with 8 bases between. Per germline, CDR1 SGHTA and CDR2 FQGTGA. CDR3 length equals 13 residues. The CDR3 loop reads CASSPPSSYEQYF. CDR3 nucleotides: TGTGCCAGCAGCCCACCGAGCTCCTACGAGCAGTACTTC.

The chain carries TRBV28 and TRBJ1-1; TRBD1 might be the D (6 bases). V lost 3 bases to trimming and J lost 4 bases, with 21 bases between them. CDR3 length: 17 residues. CDR1 is MDHEN, CDR2 SYDVKM, per germline. The CDR3 reads CASSFSRDNPWRTEAFF. Written as DNA, the CDR3 is TGTGCCAGCAGTTTCTCCCGGGACAATCCTTGGCGCACTGAAGCTTTCTTT.

In nucleotides, the CDR3 is TGTGCCAGCAGTCCCCAGCCGACCCGTTCGGGAGATACGCAGTATTTT. Translated: CASSPQPTRSGDTQYF. The chain employs TRBV7-9 and TRBJ2-3; D ambiguous. The CDR3 runs 16 residues. Germline V CDR1 and CDR2: SEHNR, FQNEAQ (reference sequence). V lost 6 bases and J 5 bases, leaving 21 bases between the germline ends.

As for this clone: This sample includes further DNA sequences coding for the same CDR3. This chain joins TRBV9 and TRBJ2-2; D not certain. With 0 bases removed from V and 3 bases from J, the gap between germline ends came to 9 bases. Germline V gene data show CDR1 as SGDLS and CDR2 as YYNGEE. The CDR3 is 15 residues long. In DNA, the CDR3 is TGTGCCAGCAGCGTAGAGGGTGGGGACACCGGGGAGCTGTTTTTT. Translating gives CASSVEGGDTGELFF.

J is TRBJ2-1 and V is TRBV6-1; D may be TRBD1 or TRBD2 (6 bases each). Trimming shortened V by 4 bases and J by 9 bases, and 16 bases separated the two germline ends. Germline CDR1 is MNHNS and CDR2 is SASEGT. The length of the CDR3 is 14 residues. This CDR3 is CASSVGGGLFEQFF. The CDR3 nucleotides read TGTGCCAGCAGTGTCGGAGGGGGGTTGTTTGAGCAGTTCTTC.

V usage is TRBV2 and J usage is TRBJ2-7; 9 bases are a match to TRBD1. J lost 6 bases, V lost 6 bases, and 18 bases had no gene match. This CDR3 is built from 17 residues. Germline assignment: CDR1 SNHLY and CDR2 FYNNEI. CDR3 in DNA: TGTGCCAGCAGCGAACGCATCTACCGGGACAGGGAGGGCGAGCAGTACTTC. It codes for CASSERIYRDREGEQYF.

This chain links TRBV7-8 with TRBJ2-7; 9 bases are shared with TRBD2. This CDR3 is 18 amino acids long. V gave up 0 bases and J gave up 3 bases; unmatched junction bases: 12. Per the germline V gene, CDR1 is SGHVS and CDR2 is FQNEAQ. CDR3 nucleotides: TGTGCCAGCAGCTTAGCGGTACTAGCGGGCGGCTGGGGCTACGAGCAGTACTTC. Translating it yields CASSLAVLAGGWGYEQYF.

This rearrangement joins TRBV6-5 to TRBJ1-1; tentatively, D is TRBD1 (5 bases). This CDR3 region has 13 residues. V lost 8 bases and J lost 1, with 11 bases in between. In germline, CDR1 is MNHEY, CDR2 SVGAGI. CDR3 nucleotide sequence: TGTGCCAGCGGGGCGGGGTCGAACACTGAAGCTTTCTTT. Protein product: CASGAGSNTEAFF.

The V and J genes are TRBV28 and TRBJ1-6; D gene unclear. Per germline, CDR1 MDHEN and CDR2 SYDVKM. The CDR3 length is 15 residues. With 3 bases removed from V and 7 bases from J, the gap between germline ends came to 13 bases. The CDR3 reads CASSLGLPGNSPLHF. CDR3 sequence (DNA): TGTGCCAGCAGTTTGGGTCTCCCGGGGAATTCACCCCTCCACTTT.

The genes are TRBV2 and TRBJ2-1; 12 bases match TRBD1. Germline assignment: CDR1 SNHLY and CDR2 FYNNEI. The J segment lost 7 bases and the V segment lost 4 bases, leaving 5 bases of the junction unmatched. The CDR3 length is 15 residues. CDR3 coding DNA: TGTGCCAGCAGTGCGGGACAGGGGGCACGGAATGAGCAGTTCTTC. Translation: CASSAGQGARNEQFF.

In this sample, this clone turned up many times. CDR3 nucleotide sequence: TGTGCCAGCAGCGGACGGGACAGGGGACACAATGAGCAGTTCTTC. Amino acids: CASSGRDRGHNEQFF. The V and J genes are TRBV6-1 and TRBJ2-1, with 10 bases identical to TRBD1. Germline CDR1 MNHNS, CDR2 SASEGT. J was trimmed by 5 bases and V by 6 bases; bases with no gene match: 7. This CDR3 is built from 15 residues.

The chain carries TRBV28 and TRBJ1-2, with D perhaps matching TRBD1 (6 bases). Germline V gene lookup returns CDR1 MDHEN and CDR2 SYDVKM. The CDR3 runs 14 residues. V gave up 4 bases and J gave up 8 bases, with 17 bases separating them. CDR3 DNA: TGTGCCAGCAGTTCGCCGGGACACCCTCGGGGCTACACCTTC. Translating it yields CASSSPGHPRGYTF.

This clone was detected once. The chain couples TRBV5-8 to TRBJ2-3; D possibly corresponds to TRBD1 (5 bases). This CDR3 contains 12 residues. Between the trimmed V and J ends, which lost 4 bases and 6 bases, there was a span of 9 bases. Germline CDR1 is SGHTS and CDR2 is YDEGEE. For the CDR3, the DNA is TGTGCCAGCAGCCTTCACAGGGATACGCAGTATTTT. Translation gives CASSLHRDTQYF. Full variable domain (remainder filled in from reference TRBV5-8 and TRBJ2-3): EAGVTQSPTHLIKTRGQQATLRCSPISGHTSVYWYQQALGLGLQFLLWYDEGEERNRGNFPPRFSGRQFPNYSSELNVNALELEDSALYLCASSLHRDTQYFGPGTRLTVL.

This chain links TRBV7-9 with TRBJ2-7, with TRBD2 identical over 8 bases. Germline V CDR1 and CDR2: SEHNR, FQNEAQ (reference sequence). This CDR3 spans 15 amino acids. Losses at the gene ends were 1 base for V and 5 bases for J; bases not matched to a gene: 7. The CDR3 coding sequence is TGTGCCAGCAGCTTAGGGCGGGGGGCTTTCGACGAGCAGTACTTC. Its translation is CASSLGRGAFDEQYF.

The chain recombines TRBV2 with TRBJ2-3; D may be TRBD1 (5 bases). This CDR3 is built from 14 residues. Trimming removed 6 bases from V and 2 bases from J, with 12 bases in between. Germline values: CDR1 SNHLY, CDR2 FYNNEI. The CDR3 spells CASRNGRATDTQYF. In DNA form, the CDR3 reads TGTGCCAGCAGGAATGGCAGGGCCACAGATACGCAGTATTTT.

The chain links TRBV11-2 to TRBJ2-3, with D tentatively TRBD1 (6 bases). The length of the CDR3 is 12 residues. V was shortened by 10 bases and J by 3 bases, with 11 bases between the two germline ends. Germline CDR1 SGHAT, CDR2 FQNNGV. The CDR3 region is CATDRGTDTQYF. The CDR3 DNA follows: TGTGCCACCGATAGGGGGACAGATACGCAGTATTTT.

This sequence joins TRBV4-2 and TRBJ1-1; no definite D call. Trimming cost V 0 bases and J 8 bases, with 10 bases left between them. Germline CDR1 LGHNA, CDR2 YNFKEQ. This CDR3 has 13 residues. CDR3 residues: CASSQDLQREAFF. The CDR3 DNA reads as TGTGCCAGCAGCCAAGATCTACAGAGAGAAGCTTTCTTT.

This clone was detected only once. V is TRBV7-2 and J is TRBJ2-1, with a weak D call TRBD1 (5 bases). Trimming took 2 bases from V and 3 from J, leaving 11 bases between them. CDR1 is SGHTA and CDR2 is FQGNSA in the germline V gene. The CDR3 covers 15 residues. The CDR3: CASSLKGRIYNEQFF. CDR3 DNA sequence: TGTGCCAGCAGCTTAAAGGGGCGTATCTACAATGAGCAGTTCTTC. The complete variable domain, with remaining parts taken from reference TRBV7-2 and TRBJ2-1, reads GAGVSQSPSNKVTEKGKDVELRCDPISGHTALYWYRQSLGQGLEFLIYFQGNSAPDKSGLPSDRFSAERTGGSVSTLTIQRTQQEDSAVYLCASSLKGRIYNEQFFGPGTRLTVL.

CDR3 sequence: CASSPQGEGWGTQYF. CDR3 coding DNA: TGTGCCAGCAGTCCCCAGGGCGAGGGGTGGGGGACCCAGTACTTC. The chain recombines TRBV27 with TRBJ2-5; the D gene could be TRBD1 or TRBD2 (5 bases each). Germline V gene lookup returns CDR1 MNHEY and CDR2 SMNVEV (reference sequence). The ends were cut back, 5 bases at V and 7 bases at J, with 20 bases in the middle. This CDR3 is 15 amino acids long.